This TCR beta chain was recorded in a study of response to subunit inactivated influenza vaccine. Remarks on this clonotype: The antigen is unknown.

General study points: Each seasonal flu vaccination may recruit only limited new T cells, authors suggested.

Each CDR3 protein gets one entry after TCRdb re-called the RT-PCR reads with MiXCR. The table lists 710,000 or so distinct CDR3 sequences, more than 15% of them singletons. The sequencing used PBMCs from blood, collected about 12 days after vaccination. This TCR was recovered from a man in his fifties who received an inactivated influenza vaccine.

The CDR3: CASSLETGGWTEAFF. The CDR3 DNA is TGTGCCAGCAGCTTAGAGACAGGGGGCTGGACTGAAGCTTTCTTT. This rearrangement joins TRBV7-8 to TRBJ1-1, with 10 bases that match TRBD1. After removal of 1 base from V and 5 bases from J, the junction contained 4 bases not matched to a gene. Germline V gives CDR1 SGHVS, CDR2 FQNEAQ. The CDR3 covers 15 residues.